The rows below give T cell receptor beta chains drawn from one sample of a study of T cells after yellow fever vaccination. One entry per CDR3 protein results from TCRdb running MiXCR on the 5' RACE reads. The sample includes approximately 170,000 distinct CDR3 sequences, 8% to 13% of them seen just once. The starting material was CD8+ T cells sorted from PBMCs, obtained 15 days after the yellow fever booster vaccination. The receptor source for this set is a man between 18 and 29 years old who received the YFV17D yellow fever vaccine. CDR3s include the opening cysteine and the closing phenylalanine or tryptophan. A D gene is named only where the DNA matches it firmly. Size is omitted from some rows. Given values are once, few, many or a class for expanded clones.

CDR3nt,CDR3aa,abundance,d_gene,j_gene,v_gene
TGTGCCAGTAGTACGGGATTAGGGACTTACAATGAGCAGTTCTTC,CASSTGLGTYNEQFF,-,-,TRBJ2-1,TRBV19
TGTGCCACCAGTGATGAGTCTAGCTCCTACAATGAGCAGTTCTTC,CATSDESSSYNEQFF,few,-,TRBJ2-1,TRBV24-1
TGTGCCAGCAGCATGGACGGCGGGAACACTGAAGCTTTCTTT,CASSMDGGNTEAFF,-,-,TRBJ1-1,TRBV6-6
TGTGCCAGTAGTGACTCGCCCGACAGGGGCCAAGGCAATGAGCAGTTCTTC,CASSDSPDRGQGNEQFF,-,TRBD1,TRBJ2-1,TRBV19
TGTGCCAATAGACCGACGAGCTCCTACAATGAGCAGTTCTTC,CANRPTSSYNEQFF,few,-,TRBJ2-1,TRBV6-1
TGCAGTGCCGTGACTAGCGGGGGGTCAGAACCCTTCACAGATACGCAGTATTTT,CSAVTSGGSEPFTDTQYF,few,TRBD2,TRBJ2-3,TRBV20-1
TGCGCCAGCAGCTTATCGCCGGGACAGGGATACGAGCAGTACTTC,CASSLSPGQGYEQYF,many,TRBD1,TRBJ2-7,TRBV5-1
TGTGCCAGCAGCTTAGTCGTTAGGACAGGGGTAGAGACCCAGTACTTC,CASSLVVRTGVETQYF,-,TRBD1,TRBJ2-5,TRBV7-6
TGTGCCAGCATCACCCCCCTCAATGAGCAGTTCTTC,CASITPLNEQFF,few,-,TRBJ2-1,TRBV27
TGTGCCAGCAGCCAGCCTACAGGGGGCGCAGAGACCCAGTACTTC,CASSQPTGGAETQYF,few,TRBD1,TRBJ2-5,TRBV3-1
TGTGCCAGCAGTCACCACCGGACAGGGGGGACCTTCGAGCAGTACTTC,CASSHHRTGGTFEQYF,-,TRBD1,TRBJ2-7,TRBV28
TGTGCCAGCAGCTTGGGTGATCCACTAGCGGGGGAGACCTACGAGCAGTACTTC,CASSLGDPLAGETYEQYF,-,TRBD2,TRBJ2-7,TRBV5-4
TGTGCCAGCAGTTCGAGGACAGAGATGGATGGCTACCCCTTC,CASSSRTEMDGYPF,-,-,TRBJ1-2,TRBV6-5
TGTGCCAGCAGTAGACGGGACAGGGGGTTCTCCTACGAGCAGTACTTC,CASSRRDRGFSYEQYF,few,TRBD1,TRBJ2-7,TRBV25-1
TGTGCCAGCAGCTTAAATCCTGCGAAGACAATAGGGGAGACCCAGTACTTC,CASSLNPAKTIGETQYF,few,-,TRBJ2-5,TRBV7-6
TGTGCCAGCAGTACGGTCCTAGCGGGGAGAGATACGCAGTATTTT,CASSTVLAGRDTQYF,-,TRBD2,TRBJ2-3,TRBV6-6
TGTGCCAGCAGCCCATGGGACACCTTCTACGAGCAGTACTTC,CASSPWDTFYEQYF,few,-,TRBJ2-7,TRBV7-8
TGTGCCAGCAGCCCGAGAGTGGGAGCCTTCTCTGGAAACACCATATATTTT,CASSPRVGAFSGNTIYF,-,-,TRBJ1-3,TRBV7-2
TGTGCCAGCAGCTTCCAGGAGGAGTTGGCTAGCGGGGTTCATGAGCAGTTCTTC,CASSFQEELASGVHEQFF,few,TRBD2,TRBJ2-1,TRBV7-9
TGCGCCAGCGCCGGTGGGGCGGGGAGGCGAGAGACCCAGTACTTC,CASAGGAGRRETQYF,many,-,TRBJ2-5,TRBV4-3
TGCAGTGCTAGAATTGGACAGGGGGTAACCTACGAGCAGTACTTC,CSARIGQGVTYEQYF,many,TRBD1,TRBJ2-7,TRBV20-1
TGTGCCAGCAGTTCCGACGGGGGGACTTACAATGAGCAGTTCTTC,CASSSDGGTYNEQFF,-,TRBD2,TRBJ2-1,TRBV12-3/TRBV12-4
TGCGCCAGCAGCCAAGGAGGCGTAGAGCAGTTCTTC,CASSQGGVEQFF,many,-,TRBJ2-1,TRBV4-3
TGTGCCAGCAGCTTTCAGGGCTCCACAGATACGCAGTATTTT,CASSFQGSTDTQYF,-,-,TRBJ2-3,TRBV11-2